The 10 T cell receptor beta chains below all came from one sample that was sequenced in a study of cytomegalovirus exposure and HLA in healthy donors. The primer mix had 60 Vbeta and 13 Jbeta primers. The method was immunoSEQ multiplex PCR; TCRdb's version includes in-frame clones alone and lacks a portion of them. The repertoire holds 45,000 to 65,000 clones, 75% to 80% seen once, with 2.7% in the top ten. Sequenced material: PBMCs. These receptors were taken from a woman between 40 and 50 years old in good health and CMV-seropositive.

This clone was picked up a small number of times. The genes are TRBV19 and TRBJ2-1; 8 nucleotides align to TRBD1. The CDR3 spans 14 residues. Per the germline V gene, CDR1 is LNHDA and CDR2 is SQIVND (reference sequence). The V segment lost 8 bases and the J segment 6 bases; nucleotides outside the gene matches: 9. The CDR3 bases are TGTGCCAGTTTAAGGCAGGGGGCGCGCAATGAGCAGTTCTTC. This codes for CASLRQGARNEQFF.

This clone came up a few times. This chain joins TRBV5-1 and TRBJ1-4, with TRBD1 matching over 8 bases. Germline V gene lookup returns CDR1 SGHRS and CDR2 YFSETQ. V shed 5 bases, J shed 4 bases, and the junction held 7 bases outside the gene matches. The CDR3 has 15 amino acids. CDR3 bases: TGCGCCAGCAGGCGAAAGACAGGGGATAATGAAAAACTGTTTTTT. Protein: CASRRKTGDNEKLFF.

The chain employs TRBV7-9 and TRBJ2-3, with 11 bases that match TRBD2. CDR3 length: 15 amino acids. Germline CDR1 is SEHNR and CDR2 is FQNEAQ (reference sequence). The ends lost 2 bases at V and 5 bases at J; junction bases unmatched: 3. CDR3 in DNA: TGTGCCAGCAGCTTACTAGCGGGGGGAATAGATACGCAGTATTTT. Its translation: CASSLLAGGIDTQYF.

This clone has just a few counts. The rearrangement joins TRBV10-3 to TRBJ2-1; D ambiguous. This CDR3 is 14 amino acids long. Germline CDR1 ENHRY, CDR2 SYGVKD. Between the trimmed V and J ends, which lost 2 bases and 7 bases, there was a span of 12 bases. CDR3 residues: CAISEPSLWNEQFF. DNA for the CDR3: TGTGCCATCAGTGAGCCGTCCCTATGGAATGAGCAGTTCTTC.

The gene calls are TRBV27 and TRBJ1-4; TRBD1 is a possible D gene (5 bases). Germline CDR1 is MNHEY and CDR2 is SMNVEV (reference sequence). The CDR3 loop spans 14 amino acids. The V end was cut by 6 bases, the J end by 8 bases, with 16 bases between. The CDR3 DNA reads as TGTGCCAGCAGCCAAGCGGGGGAAGGAGAAAAACTGTTTTTT. Translation: CASSQAGEGEKLFF.

V and J are TRBV6-5 and TRBJ1-4; D gene uncertain. There are 14 residues in the CDR3. V was trimmed by 9 bases and J by 10 bases, leaving 21 bases between them. Germline loops: CDR1 MNHEY, CDR2 SVGAGI. This chain's CDR3 is CASQLGNFGGKLFF. The DNA for the CDR3 is TGTGCCAGTCAGTTAGGAAACTTTGGAGGAAAACTGTTTTTT.

The V gene is TRBV6-1, the J gene TRBJ1-5; no clear D gene. V gave up 3 bases and J gave up 2 bases, with 8 bases separating them. The CDR3 consists of 14 residues. From germline, CDR1 is MNHNS and CDR2 SASEGT. CDR3 DNA: TGTGCCAGCAGTGAGAGGGATCGCAATCAGCCCCAGCATTTT. Its protein is CASSERDRNQPQHF.

The V gene is TRBV4-2, the J gene TRBJ2-3, with D perhaps TRBD1 (6 bases). This CDR3 is built from 15 residues. Germline-derived CDR1 and CDR2 are LGHNA and YNFKEQ. Trimming stripped 3 bases from V and 0 bases from J, with 10 bases between. For the CDR3, the DNA is TGTGCCAGCAGCCAGGCCAGGGGAAGCACAGATACGCAGTATTTT. Translated, it gives CASSQARGSTDTQYF.

The V and J genes are TRBV19 and TRBJ1-2, with 8 bases matching TRBD1. This CDR3 is 13 amino acids long. In germline, CDR1 is LNHDA, CDR2 SQIVND (reference sequence). The V segment lost 3 bases and the J segment 8 bases; nucleotides outside the gene matches: 5. CDR3 region: CASSIQGAEGYTF. CDR3 in DNA: TGTGCCAGTAGTATCCAGGGGGCAGAGGGCTACACCTTC.

The chain has TRBV5-1 and TRBJ2-7, with 8 bases identical to TRBD2. The CDR3 runs 14 residues. Germline loops: CDR1 SGHRS, CDR2 YFSETQ. V shed 1 base and J 5 bases; nucleotides not matched to a gene: 5. The CDR3 coding sequence is TGCGCCAGCAGCTTGCGGGCGGGGGGCAACGAGCAGTACTTC. Translation: CASSLRAGGNEQYF.